A single T cell receptor beta chain is shown here with its context. What it recognizes is unknown. Use of 60 Vbeta and 13 Jbeta primers characterized the PCR. Sequencing was performed with immunoSEQ multiplex PCR; in TCRdb, only in-frame clones are kept and a portion is missing. This table has tens of thousands of clones, approximately 80% appearing once. The sample belongs to a study of cytomegalovirus exposure and HLA in healthy donors. On the study more broadly: Out of about 179 million T cells, an earlier analysis found about 100 million unique TCR beta sequences in total.

The CDR3 has 13 residues. Germline V gene data show CDR1 as SQVTM and CDR2 as ANQGSEA. The trim removed 7 bases at V and 5 bases at J, leaving 5 bases unmatched. Findings and limits, study-wide: Specific recognition of CMV antigens was confirmed in vitro for a few chains (all CMV-associated). Across HLA loci, a later analysis found differing TCR association rates, with DRB1 most and HLA-C fewest. A further, later analysis showed that HLA-associated TCR beta chains (compared with equally common others) were more clonally expanded.

Source material: PBMCs. The sequence was obtained from a woman between 40 and 50 years old in good health and CMV-seropositive. This chain links TRBV29-1 with TRBJ2-1, with 10 bases matching TRBD1. The DNA for the CDR3 is TGCAGCGGGCTGGGACAGGGGCACAATGAGCAGTTCTTC. Translated, it gives CSGLGQGHNEQFF.